The 23 T cell receptor beta chains below come from one sample, sequenced in a study of blood T cell repertoires in COVID-19. The assay was immunoSEQ multiplex PCR, and TCRdb's table has in-frame clones only and misses some. The table includes some 260,000 clones, 80% to 90% detected once. Sequenced sample: peripheral blood. All receptors derive from a woman between 65 and 79 years old with COVID-19, enrolled during active disease.

The genes are TRBV24-1 and TRBJ1-3; 11 bases match TRBD1. Germline-derived CDR1 and CDR2 are KGHDR and SFDVKD. V was pared by 7 bases and J by 3 bases, with 7 bases of the junction left unmatched. The CDR3 consists of 16 residues. In DNA form, the CDR3 reads TGTGCCACCAGGGCCCCGGGACAGGGGGATGGAAACACCATATATTTT. Translating it yields CATRAPGQGDGNTIYF.

This chain links TRBV27 with TRBJ1-1; 9 bases map to TRBD1. The CDR3 runs to 14 residues. Germline V gives CDR1 MNHEY, CDR2 SMNVEV (reference sequence). V was clipped by 6 bases and J by 6 bases; unmatched bases: 8. CDR3 DNA sequence: TGTGCCAGCAGGGGGACAGGGAGGTTAGCTGAAGCTTTCTTT. Amino acid sequence: CASRGTGRLAEAFF.

The chain is built from TRBV30 and TRBJ1-5, with TRBD1 matching 7 bases. The CDR3 contains 14 residues. J gave up 0 bases and V 3 bases, and 2 bases lay outside the gene matches. Germline V lookup: CDR1 GTSNPN, CDR2 SVGIG (reference sequence). CDR3 loop: CAWRGTASNQPQHF. The DNA of the CDR3 is TGTGCCTGGAGGGGGACAGCTAGCAATCAGCCCCAGCATTTT.

This chain joins TRBV5-4 and TRBJ2-5; 11 positions match TRBD2. The J segment lost 1 base and the V segment lost 0 bases, leaving 2 bases of the junction unmatched. The CDR3 has 16 residues. From germline, CDR1 is SGHNT and CDR2 YYREEE (reference sequence). The CDR3 sequence: CASSLGLAGTQETQYF. CDR3 sequence (DNA): TGTGCCAGCAGCTTGGGACTAGCGGGAACCCAAGAGACCCAGTACTTC.

CDR3 coding DNA: TGTGCCAGCAGTCGGGGGGCGAACACTGAAGCTTTCTTT. It yields the protein CASSRGANTEAFF. This chain joins TRBV28 and TRBJ1-1; a possible D gene is TRBD1 (6 bases). CDR3 length: 13 amino acids. Germline CDR1 MDHEN, CDR2 SYDVKM. V shed 5 bases and J shed 1 base, with 8 bases lying between them.

The rearrangement uses TRBV7-6 and TRBJ2-2; TRBD1 matches 8 bases. The germline V gene has CDR1 SGHVS and CDR2 FNYEAQ. V shed 6 bases, J shed 6 bases, and the junction held 9 bases outside the gene matches. There are 15 residues in the CDR3. The DNA of the CDR3 is TGTGCCAGCAGTTTCGCGGACAGGGAGGCCGGGGAGCTGTTTTTT. Protein product: CASSFADREAGELFF. The whole variable domain, filled in from reference TRBV7-6 and TRBJ2-2, reads GAGVSQSPRYKVTKRGQDVALRCDPISGHVSLYWYRQALGQGPEFLTYFNYEAQQDKSGLPNDRFSAERPEGSISTLTIQRTEQRDSAMYRCASSFADREAGELFFGEGSRLTVL.

The V gene is TRBV7-9, the J gene TRBJ1-6; 11 bases line up with TRBD1. The trim removed 5 bases at V and 4 bases at J, leaving 13 bases unmatched. This CDR3 comprises 19 residues. CDR1 is SEHNR and CDR2 is FQNEAQ in the germline V gene (reference sequence). CDR3 in amino acids: CASSPMRTGGASYNSPLHF. DNA of the CDR3: TGTGCCAGCAGCCCAATGCGGACAGGGGGCGCGTCTTATAATTCACCCCTCCACTTT.

The V gene is TRBV10-2, the J gene TRBJ1-5, with D possibly being TRBD1 (6 bases). The CDR3 totals 15 residues. CDR1 and CDR2 (germline): WSHSY, SAAADI. The V gene lost 6 bases and the J gene lost 0 bases, with 12 bases spanning the gap. CDR3: CASRRTENSNQPQHF. CDR3 coding DNA: TGCGCCAGCAGGAGGACAGAGAATAGCAATCAGCCCCAGCATTTT.

The DNA of the CDR3 is TGTGCCAGCAGTAATCCGGGACAGGGCTACGAGCAGTACTTC. Residues: CASSNPGQGYEQYF. The chain carries TRBV28 and TRBJ2-7; 9 nucleotides align to TRBD1. This CDR3 has 14 amino acids. Germline lookup yields CDR1 MDHEN and CDR2 SYDVKM. J gave up 3 bases and V 5 bases, and 5 bases lay outside the gene matches. The variable domain in full, with the rest retrieved from reference TRBV28 and TRBJ2-7, is DVKVTQSSRYLVKRTGEKVFLECVQDMDHENMFWYRQDPGLGLRLIYFSYDVKMKEKGDIPEGYSVSREKKERFSLILESASTNQTSMYLCASSNPGQGYEQYFGPGTRLTVT.

The V gene is TRBV5-6, the J gene TRBJ2-3; 7 bases fit TRBD1. The CDR3 sequence is 15 residues long. Germline CDR1 reads SGHDT; CDR2 reads YYEEEE. V shed 1 base and J 2 bases; nucleotides not matched to a gene: 4. The CDR3 sequence is CASSLLDRDTDTQYF. CDR3 sequence (DNA): TGTGCCAGCAGCTTGTTAGACAGGGACACAGATACGCAGTATTTT. Supplemented by reference TRBV5-6 and TRBJ2-3, the full variable domain reads DAGVTQSPTHLIKTRGQQVTLRCSPKSGHDTVSWYQQALGQGPQFIFQYYEEEERQRGNFPDRFSGHQFPNYSSELNVNALLLGDSALYLCASSLLDRDTDTQYFGPGTRLTVL.

This chain links TRBV19 with TRBJ1-5, with a possible D match to TRBD1 (5 bases). V lost 3 bases to trimming and J lost 5 bases, with 17 bases between them. This CDR3 comprises 16 residues. CDR1 and CDR2 (germline): LNHDA, SQIVND (reference sequence). The CDR3 sequence is CASSISLDSSYQPQHF. CDR3 bases: TGTGCCAGTAGTATTTCCCTCGACAGCAGCTATCAGCCCCAGCATTTT. Variable domain in full (rest from reference TRBV19 and TRBJ1-5): DGGITQSPKYLFRKEGQNVTLSCEQNLNHDAMYWYRQDPGQGLRLIYYSQIVNDFQKGDIAEGYSVSREKKESFPLTVTSAQKNPTAFYLCASSISLDSSYQPQHFGDGTRLSIL.

The V and J genes are TRBV7-6 and TRBJ1-4; D not certain. The CDR3 has 14 residues. Germline V gives CDR1 SGHVS, CDR2 FNYEAQ. Trimming pared 5 bases from V and 8 bases from J, leaving 15 bases between. The CDR3 DNA reads as TGTGCCAGCAGCCACCCGAAAGCTTCGGAAAAACTGTTTTTT. This encodes CASSHPKASEKLFF.

The rearrangement links TRBV28 to TRBJ1-2, with D hard to call. CDR1 is MDHEN, CDR2 SYDVKM, per germline. The CDR3 covers 11 residues. The CDR3 nucleotides read TGTGCTATTTATAGTAACTATGGCTACACCTTC. Protein sequence: CAIYSNYGYTF.

J is TRBJ2-1 and V is TRBV10-3, with 7 bases matching TRBD2. There are 14 residues in the CDR3. Germline loops: CDR1 ENHRY, CDR2 SYGVKD. Trimming cost V 4 bases and J 7 bases; bases outside gene matches: 7. The CDR3 is CAISASGTVNEQFF. CDR3 nucleotide sequence: TGTGCCATCAGTGCAAGCGGGACTGTGAATGAGCAGTTCTTC.

The rearrangement uses TRBV3-1 (or the pseudogene TRBV3-2) and TRBJ2-7; 7 positions match TRBD2. Germline loops: CDR1 LGHDT, CDR2 YNNKEL (reference sequence). The trim removed 5 bases at V and 4 bases at J, leaving 17 bases unmatched. This CDR3 is built from 17 residues. This chain's CDR3 is CASSWLSSGSSRYEQYF. The CDR3 DNA reads as TGTGCCAGCAGCTGGTTGTCTAGCGGAAGTTCCCGATACGAGCAGTACTTC.

The genes are TRBV4-1 and TRBJ1-1, with TRBD1 matching 9 bases. The trim removed 4 bases at V and 8 bases at J, leaving 11 bases unmatched. CDR3 length: 15 residues. In germline, CDR1 is MGHRA, CDR2 YSYEKL. In DNA, the CDR3 is TGCGCCAGCAGCCGAAGGGGGACAGGGAACCCAGAAGCTTTCTTT. Amino acids: CASSRRGTGNPEAFF.

The chain couples TRBV27 to TRBJ2-7; 8 bases line up with TRBD1. The V and J ends lost 5 bases and 2 bases, in that order; junction bases with no gene match: 5. The CDR3 consists of 14 residues. Germline V gives CDR1 MNHEY, CDR2 SMNVEV (reference sequence). The CDR3 nucleotides are TGTGCCAGCAGTGAAACAGGGGGGCCCTACGAGCAGTACTTC. It translates to CASSETGGPYEQYF.

This chain connects TRBV10-3 to TRBJ2-5; 12 nucleotides align to TRBD1. Trimming removed 6 bases from V and 0 bases from J; junction bases left unmatched: 8. Germline CDR1 ENHRY, CDR2 SYGVKD. This CDR3 spans 17 amino acids. The CDR3 bases are TGTGCCATCAGCCCGGGACAGGGGGCAACCAACCAAGAGACCCAGTACTTC. Amino acid sequence: CAISPGQGATNQETQYF.

The chain joins TRBV4-2 to TRBJ2-7, with D maybe TRBD1 (6 bases). Trimming cost V 2 bases and J 1 base, with 9 bases left between them. The CDR3 length is 14 residues. Germline V CDR1 and CDR2: LGHNA, YNFKEQ. The CDR3 region is CASSQQGHSYEQYF. The CDR3 coding sequence is TGTGCCAGCAGCCAACAGGGACATTCCTACGAGCAGTACTTC.

The rearrangement joins TRBV15 to TRBJ2-7, with 12 bases aligning to TRBD2. V dropped 1 base and J dropped 5; count of bases not matched to a gene: 3. The CDR3 is 15 residues long. The germline gives CDR1 LNHNV, CDR2 YYDKDF (reference sequence). The CDR3 is CATSRGTSGTNEQYF. CDR3 nucleotide sequence: TGTGCCACCAGCAGAGGGACTAGCGGGACCAACGAGCAGTACTTC.

V and J are TRBV19 and TRBJ2-1; 13 bases agree with TRBD2. CDR1 is LNHDA and CDR2 is SQIVND in the germline V gene (reference sequence). V trimming: 7 bases; J trimming: 0 bases; junction bases outside the gene matches: 6. This CDR3 spans 17 amino acids. CDR3 coding DNA: TGTGCCAGTATGGGGACTAGCGGGATGCTCTCCTACAATGAGCAGTTCTTC. Translating it yields CASMGTSGMLSYNEQFF.

The chain has TRBV6-5 and TRBJ2-5; 7 positions match TRBD2. The J segment lost 7 bases and the V segment lost 0 bases, leaving 2 bases of the junction unmatched. Germline V gives CDR1 MNHEY, CDR2 SVGAGI. The CDR3 length is 13 residues. DNA of the CDR3: TGTGCCAGCAGTTACTCGGGAGGGATGACCCAGTACTTC. It encodes CASSYSGGMTQYF.

With respect to this clone: Other DNA sequences from this sample encode an identical CDR3 as well. The chain carries TRBV2 and TRBJ2-1; D is possibly TRBD1 (5 bases). Per the germline V gene, CDR1 is SNHLY and CDR2 is FYNNEI. This CDR3 region has 14 residues. V lost 6 bases, J lost 4 bases, and 13 bases lay in between. The CDR3 DNA is TGTGCCAGCAGCCTTGCCAGGGCGTACAATGAGCAGTTCTTC. This codes for CASSLARAYNEQFF.